The rows below give T cell receptor beta chains drawn from one sample of a study of blood T cell repertoires in COVID-19. Sequenced by immunoSEQ multiplex PCR; TCRdb stores in-frame clones only, minus some. Here the sample spans about 480,000 clones, roughly 91% being singletons. Sequenced material: peripheral blood. The receptors here all came from a woman aged 45 to 65 with COVID-19, enrolled during active disease. The CDR3 runs from the conserved cysteine through the conserved F or W. A D gene is named only where the DNA matches it firmly. Size is stated for part of the rows, as once, few or many counts, or as a class when the clone is expanded.

J	D	V	size	CDR3	DNA
TRBJ2-5	NA	TRBV24-1	once	CATSDTTSLGAETQYF	TGTGCCACCAGTGATACCACCTCACTTGGGGCGGAGACCCAGTACTTC
TRBJ2-5	NA	TRBV5-1	NA	CASSLRGAQETQYF	TGCGCCAGCAGCTTGCGGGGGGCACAGGAGACCCAGTACTTC
TRBJ2-5	TRBD1	TRBV7-9	NA	CASSLAKGARETQYF	TGTGCCAGCAGCTTAGCGAAGGGGGCCCGAGAGACCCAGTACTTC
TRBJ2-1	NA	TRBV7-3	NA	CASSLTGYNEQFF	TGTGCCAGCAGCTTGACAGGTTACAATGAGCAGTTCTTC
TRBJ2-7	NA	TRBV4-1	NA	CASSLSGGAYEQYF	TGCGCCAGCAGCCTTTCGGGTGGGGCGTACGAGCAGTACTTC
TRBJ1-1	NA	TRBV7-2	once	CASSLRGHTEAFF	TGTGCCAGCAGCCTCAGGGGTCATACTGAAGCTTTCTTT
TRBJ1-3	NA	TRBV2	NA	CASASRDSGNTIYF	TGTGCCAGCGCTAGCCGCGACTCTGGAAACACCATATATTTT
TRBJ2-5	NA	TRBV7-6	NA	CASGSSETQYF	TGTGCCAGCGGTAGCTCAGAGACCCAGTACTTC
TRBJ1-4	NA	TRBV7-8	few	CASSLDPGSNEKLFF	TGTGCCAGCAGCTTAGACCCCGGTTCTAATGAAAAACTGTTTTTT
TRBJ2-5	NA	TRBV29-1	once	CSVEEPAAAPKETQYF	TGCAGCGTTGAGGAGCCGGCAGCAGCGCCGAAAGAGACCCAGTACTTC
TRBJ2-1	NA	TRBV16	NA	CASSQSGTGYNEQFF	TGTGCCAGCAGCCAATCAGGCACAGGGTACAATGAGCAGTTCTTC
TRBJ2-7	TRBD2	TRBV30	once	CAWTRRRGTYEQYF	TGTGCCTGGACCCGAAGGCGGGGGACCTACGAGCAGTACTTC
TRBJ2-1	NA	TRBV6-5	NA	CASSPSPRYNEQFF	TGTGCCAGCAGTCCTTCCCCTAGGTACAATGAGCAGTTCTTC
TRBJ1-6	NA	TRBV5-6	NA	CASTSGVDFNSPLHF	TGTGCCAGTACTTCCGGGGTGGACTTTAATTCACCCCTCCACTTT
TRBJ2-7	NA	TRBV5-6	NA	CASSSTGSISEQYF	TGTGCCAGCAGCTCTACCGGGTCCATAAGCGAGCAGTACTTC
TRBJ1-2	NA	TRBV10-1	NA	CASSESVGQSSGYTF	TGCGCCAGCAGTGAGTCCGTGGGGCAGTCCTCTGGCTACACCTTC
TRBJ1-2	NA	TRBV24-1	NA	CATQAGQNYGYTF	TGTGCCACCCAGGCCGGACAGAACTATGGCTACACCTTC
TRBJ1-5	NA	TRBV11-2	NA	CASSLTGSNQPQHF	TGTGCCAGCAGCTTAACGGGGAGCAATCAGCCCCAGCATTTT
TRBJ1-2	NA	TRBV4-1	NA	CASSQLDMGLADRGYTF	TGCGCCAGCAGCCAACTCGATATGGGCCTAGCCGATAGGGGCTACACCTTC
TRBJ2-2	NA	TRBV7-3	once	CASSADRYTGELFF	TGTGCCAGCAGCGCGGACAGATACACCGGGGAGCTGTTTTTT
TRBJ1-2	TRBD1	TRBV5-1	few	CASSLGQGNYGYTF	TGCGCCAGCAGCTTGGGACAGGGGAACTATGGCTACACCTTC
TRBJ1-4	NA	TRBV3-1/TRBV3-2	NA	CASSRRDATNEKLFF	TGTGCCAGCAGCCGCCGCGATGCAACTAATGAAAAACTGTTTTTT
TRBJ2-2	NA	TRBV5-8	NA	CASSLEAFANTGELFF	TGTGCCAGCAGCTTGGAAGCGTTCGCGAACACCGGGGAGCTGTTTTTT
TRBJ1-3	NA	TRBV5-5	NA	CASSLQGDYGNTIYF	TGTGCCAGCAGCCTCCAAGGGGATTATGGAAACACCATATATTTT
TRBJ2-5	TRBD1	TRBV18	once	CASSPGTGDETQYF	TGTGCCAGCTCACCGGGGACAGGGGACGAGACCCAGTACTTC
TRBJ2-7	TRBD2	TRBV30	NA	CAWKSSGKDEQYF	TGTGCCTGGAAGTCTAGCGGTAAGGACGAGCAGTACTTC
TRBJ1-6	NA	TRBV9	once	CASSLGDYSPLHF	TGTGCCAGCAGCCTCGGAGATTATTCACCCCTCCACTTT
TRBJ1-1	TRBD1	TRBV6-5	NA	CASVDTGGRTEAFF	TGTGCCAGCGTTGACACAGGGGGCCGGACTGAAGCTTTCTTT
TRBJ1-1	NA	TRBV2	NA	CASIGGTHNWNTEAFF	TGTGCCAGCATTGGAGGAACCCATAACTGGAACACTGAAGCTTTCTTT